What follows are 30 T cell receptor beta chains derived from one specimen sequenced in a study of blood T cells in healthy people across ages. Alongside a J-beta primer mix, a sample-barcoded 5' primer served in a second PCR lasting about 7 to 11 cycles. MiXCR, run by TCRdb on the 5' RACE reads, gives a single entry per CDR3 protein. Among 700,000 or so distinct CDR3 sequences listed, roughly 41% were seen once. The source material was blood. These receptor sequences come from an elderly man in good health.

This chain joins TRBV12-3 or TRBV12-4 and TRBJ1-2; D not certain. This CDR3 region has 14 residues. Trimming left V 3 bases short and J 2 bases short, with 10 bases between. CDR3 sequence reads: CASSLWGSNYGYTF. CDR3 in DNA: TGTGCCAGCAGTTTGTGGGGTTCCAACTATGGCTACACCTTC.

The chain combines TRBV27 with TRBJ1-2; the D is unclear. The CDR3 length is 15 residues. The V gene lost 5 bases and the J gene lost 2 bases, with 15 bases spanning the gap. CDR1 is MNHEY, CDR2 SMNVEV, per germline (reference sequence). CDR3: CASSPQSRSNYGYTF. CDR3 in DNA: TGTGCCAGCAGTCCCCAAAGCAGGTCGAACTATGGCTACACCTTC.

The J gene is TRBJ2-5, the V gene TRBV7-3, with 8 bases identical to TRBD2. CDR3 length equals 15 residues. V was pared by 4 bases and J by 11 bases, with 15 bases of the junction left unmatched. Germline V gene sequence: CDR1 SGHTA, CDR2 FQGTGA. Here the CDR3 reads CASSSGAGGRSEQYF. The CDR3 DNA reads TGTGCCAGCAGCTCGGGGGCGGGGGGCCGTTCTGAGCAGTACTTC.

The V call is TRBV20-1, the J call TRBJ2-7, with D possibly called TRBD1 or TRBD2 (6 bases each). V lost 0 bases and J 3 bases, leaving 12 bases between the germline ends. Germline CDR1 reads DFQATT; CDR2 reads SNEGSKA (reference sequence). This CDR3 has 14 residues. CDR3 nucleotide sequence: TGCAGTGCTAGAGATAGGGGGGACCGCTACGAGCAGTACTTC. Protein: CSARDRGDRYEQYF.

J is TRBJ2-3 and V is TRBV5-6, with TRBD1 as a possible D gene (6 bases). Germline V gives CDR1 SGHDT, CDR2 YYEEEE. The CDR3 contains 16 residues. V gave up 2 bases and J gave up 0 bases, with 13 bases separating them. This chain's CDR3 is CASSFGQSPSTDTQYF. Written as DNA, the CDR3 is TGTGCCAGCAGCTTCGGACAGTCCCCTAGCACAGATACGCAGTATTTT.

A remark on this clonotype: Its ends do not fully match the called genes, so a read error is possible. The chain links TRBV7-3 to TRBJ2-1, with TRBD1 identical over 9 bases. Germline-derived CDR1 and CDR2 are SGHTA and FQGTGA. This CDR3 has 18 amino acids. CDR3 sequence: CAGSRTGAGLGVSNEQFF. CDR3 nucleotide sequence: TGTGCCGGCAGCCGGACAGGGGCCGGACTAGGGGTAAGCAATGAGCAGTTCTTC.

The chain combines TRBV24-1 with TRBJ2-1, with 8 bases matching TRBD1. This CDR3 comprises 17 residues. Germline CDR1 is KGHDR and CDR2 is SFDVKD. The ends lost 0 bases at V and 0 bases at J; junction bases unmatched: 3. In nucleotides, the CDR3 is TGTGCCACCAGTGATTTGCCCACAGGGGGCTCCTACAATGAGCAGTTCTTC. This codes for CATSDLPTGGSYNEQFF.

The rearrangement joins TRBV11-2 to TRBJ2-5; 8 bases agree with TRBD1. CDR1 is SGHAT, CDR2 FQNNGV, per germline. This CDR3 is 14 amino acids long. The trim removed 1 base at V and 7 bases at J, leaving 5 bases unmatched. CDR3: CASSLGDRGRTQYF. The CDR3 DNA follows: TGTGCCAGCAGCTTAGGCGACAGGGGTCGGACCCAGTACTTC.

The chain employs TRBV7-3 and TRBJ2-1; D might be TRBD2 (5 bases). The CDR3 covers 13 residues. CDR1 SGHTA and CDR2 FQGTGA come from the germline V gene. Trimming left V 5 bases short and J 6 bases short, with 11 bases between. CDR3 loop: CASSADFLNEQFF. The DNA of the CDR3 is TGTGCCAGCAGCGCGGACTTCCTCAATGAGCAGTTCTTC. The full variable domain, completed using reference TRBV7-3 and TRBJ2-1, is GAGVSQTPSNKVTEKGKYVELRCDPISGHTALYWYRQSLGQGPEFLIYFQGTGAADDSGLPNDRFFAVRPEGSVSTLKIQRTERGDSAVYLCASSADFLNEQFFGPGTRLTVL.

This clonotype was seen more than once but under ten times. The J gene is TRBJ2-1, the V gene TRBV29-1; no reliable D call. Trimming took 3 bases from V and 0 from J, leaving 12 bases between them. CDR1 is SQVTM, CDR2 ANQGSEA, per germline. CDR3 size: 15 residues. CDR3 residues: CSVDRQESSYNEQFF. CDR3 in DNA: TGCAGCGTTGACAGGCAGGAAAGCTCCTACAATGAGCAGTTCTTC.

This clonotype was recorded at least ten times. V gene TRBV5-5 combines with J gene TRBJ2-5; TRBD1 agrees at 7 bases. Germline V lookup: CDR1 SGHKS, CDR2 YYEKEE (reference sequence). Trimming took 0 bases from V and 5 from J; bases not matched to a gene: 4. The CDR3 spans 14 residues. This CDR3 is CASSLGPRGETQYF. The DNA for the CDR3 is TGTGCCAGCAGCTTGGGCCCCAGGGGGGAGACCCAGTACTTC.

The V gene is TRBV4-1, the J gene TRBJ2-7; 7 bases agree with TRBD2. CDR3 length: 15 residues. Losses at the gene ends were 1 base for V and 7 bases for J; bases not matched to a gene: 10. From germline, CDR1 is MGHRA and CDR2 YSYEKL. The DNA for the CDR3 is TGCGCCAGCAGCCAAGGTGGGGGGGTGTCGGAAGAGCAGTACTTC. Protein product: CASSQGGGVSEEQYF.

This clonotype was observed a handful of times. CDR3 DNA sequence: TGCGCCAGCAGCTTTAATGGAGGGGAGAACACTGAAGCTTTCTTT. Translating gives CASSFNGGENTEAFF. This chain joins TRBV5-1 and TRBJ1-1, with D perhaps TRBD1 (5 bases). CDR1 SGHRS and CDR2 YFSETQ come from the germline V gene. V lost 2 bases, J lost 1 base, and 12 bases lay in between. The CDR3 length is 15 residues.

The CDR3 sequence is CSVGREGQPQHF. The DNA for the CDR3 is TGCAGCGTTGGTCGGGAGGGTCAGCCCCAGCATTTT. V gene TRBV29-1 combines with J gene TRBJ1-5; D gene ambiguous. In germline, CDR1 is SQVTM, CDR2 ANQGSEA. Trimming cost V 4 bases and J 6 bases, with 10 bases left between them. This CDR3 comprises 12 residues. Full variable domain (remainder filled in from reference TRBV29-1 and TRBJ1-5): SAVISQKPSRDICQRGTSLTIQCQVDSQVTMMFWYRQQPGQSLTLIATANQGSEATYESGFVIDKFPISRPNLTFSTLTVSNMSPEDSSIYLCSVGREGQPQHFGDGTRLSIL.

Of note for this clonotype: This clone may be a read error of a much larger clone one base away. The CDR3 DNA sequence: TGTGCCAGCAGTGAAGACAGGGGTCCCTACTATGAGCAGTTCTTC. This codes for CASSEDRGPYYEQFF. The J gene is TRBJ2-1, the V gene TRBV2; 7 bases are shared with TRBD1. Germline assignment: CDR1 SNHLY and CDR2 FYNNEI. The CDR3 length is 15 residues.

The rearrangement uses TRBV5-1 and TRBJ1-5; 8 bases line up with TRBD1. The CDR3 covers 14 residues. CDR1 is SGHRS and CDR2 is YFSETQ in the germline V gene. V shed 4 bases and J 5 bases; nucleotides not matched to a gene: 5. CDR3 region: CASSPGTGYQPQHF. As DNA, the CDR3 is TGCGCCAGCAGCCCGGGGACAGGATATCAGCCCCAGCATTTT.

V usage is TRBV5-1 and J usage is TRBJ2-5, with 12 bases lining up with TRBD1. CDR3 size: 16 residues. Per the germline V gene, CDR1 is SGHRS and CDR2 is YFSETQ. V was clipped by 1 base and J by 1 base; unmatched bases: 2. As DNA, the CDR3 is TGCGCCAGCAGCTTGTGGGGACAGGGGGCCCAAGAGACCCAGTACTTC. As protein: CASSLWGQGAQETQYF.

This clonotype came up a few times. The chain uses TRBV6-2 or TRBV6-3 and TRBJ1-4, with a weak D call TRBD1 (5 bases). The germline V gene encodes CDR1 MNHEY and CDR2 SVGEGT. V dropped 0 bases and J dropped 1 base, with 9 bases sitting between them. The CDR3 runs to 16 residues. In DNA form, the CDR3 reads TGTGCCAGCAGTTACTCGCGGGGGGTAACTAATGAAAAACTGTTTTTT. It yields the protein CASSYSRGVTNEKLFF.

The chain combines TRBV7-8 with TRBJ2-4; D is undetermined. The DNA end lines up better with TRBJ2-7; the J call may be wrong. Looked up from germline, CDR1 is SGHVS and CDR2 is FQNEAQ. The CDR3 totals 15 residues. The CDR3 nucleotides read TGTGCCAGCAGCTTAGGAGCCCTATACTTTTACGAGCAGTACTTC. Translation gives CASSLGALYFYEQYF.

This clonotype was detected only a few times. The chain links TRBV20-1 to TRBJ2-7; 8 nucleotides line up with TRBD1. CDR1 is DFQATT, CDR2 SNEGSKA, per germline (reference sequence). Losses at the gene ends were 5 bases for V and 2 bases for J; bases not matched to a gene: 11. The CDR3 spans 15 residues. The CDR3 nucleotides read TGCAGTGCTCCCCGATGGGGACAGGACGCCTACGAGCAGTACTTC. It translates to CSAPRWGQDAYEQYF.

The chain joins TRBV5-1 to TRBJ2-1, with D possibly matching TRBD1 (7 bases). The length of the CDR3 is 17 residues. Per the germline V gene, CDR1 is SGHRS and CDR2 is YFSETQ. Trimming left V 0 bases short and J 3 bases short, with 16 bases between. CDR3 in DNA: TGCGCCAGCAGCTTGGGGTTGGGCAGGGGGGACTACAATGAGCAGTTCTTC. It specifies CASSLGLGRGDYNEQFF.

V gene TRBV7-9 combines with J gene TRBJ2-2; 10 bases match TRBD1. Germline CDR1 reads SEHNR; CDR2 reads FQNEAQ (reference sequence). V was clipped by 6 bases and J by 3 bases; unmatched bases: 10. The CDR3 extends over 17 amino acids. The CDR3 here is CASSPVRQGAYTGELFF. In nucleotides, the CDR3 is TGTGCCAGCAGTCCTGTGAGACAGGGGGCGTACACCGGGGAGCTGTTTTTT.

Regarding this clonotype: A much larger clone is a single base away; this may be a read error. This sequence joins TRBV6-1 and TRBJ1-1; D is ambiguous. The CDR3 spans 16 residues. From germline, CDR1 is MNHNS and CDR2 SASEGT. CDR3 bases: TGTGCCAGCAGTGATCCAGGAAACCCCGTGAACACTGGAGCTTTCTTT. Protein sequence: CASSDPGNPVNTGAFF.

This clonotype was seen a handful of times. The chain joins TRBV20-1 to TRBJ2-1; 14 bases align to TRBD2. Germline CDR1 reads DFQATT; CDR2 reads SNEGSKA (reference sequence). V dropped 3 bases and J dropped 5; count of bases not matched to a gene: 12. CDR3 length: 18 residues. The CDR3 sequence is CSASGTSGGALLDNEQFF. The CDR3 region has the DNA TGCAGTGCTAGCGGGACTAGCGGGGGAGCCCTTCTGGACAATGAGCAGTTCTTC.

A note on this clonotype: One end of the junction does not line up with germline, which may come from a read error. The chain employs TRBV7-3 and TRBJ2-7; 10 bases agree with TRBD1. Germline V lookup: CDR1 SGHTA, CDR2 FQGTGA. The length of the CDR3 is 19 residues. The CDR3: CAISPRQGAIGGRTYEQYF. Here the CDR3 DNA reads TGTGCCATCAGCCCCAGACAGGGGGCGATTGGCGGGAGAACCTACGAGCAGTACTTC.

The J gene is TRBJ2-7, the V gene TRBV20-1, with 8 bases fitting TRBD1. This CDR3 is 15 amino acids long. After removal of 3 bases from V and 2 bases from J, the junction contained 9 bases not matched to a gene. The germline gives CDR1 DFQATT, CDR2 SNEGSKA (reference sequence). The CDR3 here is CSASSDRAKPYEQYF. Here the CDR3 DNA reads TGCAGTGCTAGCTCGGACAGGGCCAAACCCTACGAGCAGTACTTC.

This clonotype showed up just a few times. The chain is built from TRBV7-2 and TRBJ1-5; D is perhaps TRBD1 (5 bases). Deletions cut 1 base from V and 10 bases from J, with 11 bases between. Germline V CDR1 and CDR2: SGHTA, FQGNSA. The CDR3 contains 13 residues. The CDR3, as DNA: TGTGCCAGCAGCTTAGGGGCGGGGACCCCCCAGCATTTT. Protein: CASSLGAGTPQHF.

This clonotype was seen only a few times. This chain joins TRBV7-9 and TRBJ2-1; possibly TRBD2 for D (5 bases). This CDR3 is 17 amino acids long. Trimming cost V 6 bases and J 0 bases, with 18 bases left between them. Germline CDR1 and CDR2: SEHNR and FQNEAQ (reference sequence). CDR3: CASSPIAYTLSYNEQFF. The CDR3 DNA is TGTGCCAGCAGTCCAATAGCGTATACCCTCTCCTACAATGAGCAGTTCTTC. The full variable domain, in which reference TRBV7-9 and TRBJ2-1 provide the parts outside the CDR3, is DTGVSQNPRHKITKRGQNVTFRCDPISEHNRLYWYRQTLGQGPEFLTYFQNEAQLEKSRLLSDRFSAERPKGSFSTLEIQRTEQGDSAMYLCASSPIAYTLSYNEQFFGPGTRLTVL.

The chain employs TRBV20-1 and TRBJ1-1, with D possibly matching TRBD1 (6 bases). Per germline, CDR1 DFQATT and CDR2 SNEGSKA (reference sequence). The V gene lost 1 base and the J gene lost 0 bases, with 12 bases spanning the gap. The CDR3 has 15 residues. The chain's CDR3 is CSARGGLGMNTEAFF. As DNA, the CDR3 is TGCAGTGCTAGAGGGGGGCTAGGGATGAACACTGAAGCTTTCTTT.

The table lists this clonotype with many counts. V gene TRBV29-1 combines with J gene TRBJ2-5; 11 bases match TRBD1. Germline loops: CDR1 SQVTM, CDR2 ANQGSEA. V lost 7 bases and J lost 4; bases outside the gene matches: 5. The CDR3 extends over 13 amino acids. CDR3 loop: CSASGTGGETQYF. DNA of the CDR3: TGCAGCGCTTCCGGGACAGGGGGAGAGACCCAGTACTTC.